This paragraph covers one T cell receptor beta chain sequence. Its antigen is not known. The 120-subject validation cohort, separate from the roughly 700-subject first cohort, included the donors. This entry belongs to a study of cytomegalovirus exposure and HLA in healthy donors. Study at large: The approximately 670 first-cohort repertoires and the roughly 120 validation repertoires shared the same platform, a later analysis reported. Study-level findings and limits: Listed as cytomegalovirus-associated were roughly 180 TCR beta chains. In vitro testing confirmed a few CMV-associated chains as specific for CMV antigens.

Clones were sequenced by immunoSEQ multiplex PCR, and TCRdb holds only the in-frame ones, with some missing. The sample holds 150,000 to 200,000 clones, around four fifths seen once. This clonotype was sampled from a young man in good health and CMV-seropositive. Sequenced input: PBMCs.

CDR3 DNA sequence: TGCGCCAGCAGCGCAGGGAACACTGAAGCTTTCTTT. As protein: CASSAGNTEAFF. The chain links TRBV5-1 to TRBJ1-1; D is uncertain. The CDR3 covers 12 residues. V lost 4 bases to trimming and J lost 1 base, with 5 bases between them. Germline CDR1 is SGHRS and CDR2 is YFSETQ.